Below, 30 T cell receptor beta chains from the same sample are listed, as sequenced in a study of T cell responses to AZD1222 COVID-19 vaccine. The data were produced by immunoSEQ multiplex PCR, yet TCRdb's version contains in-frame clones alone and is incomplete. Among roughly 150,000 clones listed, 85% to 90% were seen once. The sequencing here drew on peripheral blood, taken 28 days after the second AZD1222 dose. All receptors come from an adult who received the AZD1222 COVID-19 vaccine.

The chain's CDR3 is CASSKRLGLTEAFF. The DNA for the CDR3 is TGTGCCAGCAGTAAGAGATTGGGACTCACTGAAGCTTTCTTT. This chain connects TRBV14 to TRBJ1-1; D may be TRBD1 (5 bases). Germline CDR1 SGHDN, CDR2 FVKESK. Trimming shortened V by 6 bases and J by 4 bases, and 15 bases separated the two germline ends. The CDR3 covers 14 residues.

The chain joins TRBV5-6 to TRBJ1-6; perhaps TRBD1 as D (5 bases). The V end was cut by 0 bases, the J end by 12 bases, with 10 bases between. The CDR3 consists of 13 residues. Germline V CDR1 and CDR2: SGHDT, YYEEEE. CDR3 nucleotide sequence: TGTGCCAGCAGCTTGGCGCAGGGAGGACCCCTCCACTTT. The encoded protein is CASSLAQGGPLHF.

This clone came up a few times. The rearrangement joins TRBV3-1 (or the pseudogene TRBV3-2) to TRBJ2-2; 8 nucleotides align to TRBD1. The CDR3 covers 15 residues. Germline trimming cut 8 bases from V and 0 bases from J; bases unmatched to any gene: 5. The germline V gene encodes CDR1 LGHDT and CDR2 YNNKEL (reference sequence). CDR3 in amino acids: CASARGPSNTGELFF. The DNA of the CDR3 is TGTGCCAGCGCCAGGGGGCCATCGAACACCGGGGAGCTGTTTTTT.

The chain uses TRBV19 and TRBJ1-4; the D gene is possibly TRBD1 (5 bases). This CDR3 is built from 15 residues. The V end lost 6 bases, the J end lost 8 bases, and 19 bases lay between the germline ends. From germline, CDR1 is LNHDA and CDR2 SQIVND (reference sequence). In DNA form, the CDR3 reads TGTGCCAGTAGCCCCCTCGGGGGTGGGAAAGAAAAACTGTTTTTT. Protein: CASSPLGGGKEKLFF.

The chain has TRBV2 and TRBJ2-1; 8 nucleotides align to TRBD2. Trimming at V came to 6 bases and at J to 2 bases, leaving 6 bases not matched to a gene. The CDR3 has 15 residues. CDR1 SNHLY and CDR2 FYNNEI come from the germline V gene. Here the CDR3 DNA reads TGTGCCAGCAGAAGGGGTAGCGGGACCTACAATGAGCAGTTCTTC. Its protein product is CASRRGSGTYNEQFF.

The chain links TRBV19 to TRBJ1-5; D ambiguous. Trimming removed 6 bases at V and 2 bases at J, with 11 bases between. Germline V gives CDR1 LNHDA, CDR2 SQIVND (reference sequence). This CDR3 spans 14 amino acids. CDR3 loop: CASRAGGGNQPQHF. In DNA form, the CDR3 reads TGTGCCAGTAGGGCAGGCGGAGGCAATCAGCCCCAGCATTTT.

The chain recombines TRBV28 with TRBJ1-5; 7 bases are a match to TRBD1. The germline gives CDR1 MDHEN, CDR2 SYDVKM. The CDR3 consists of 14 residues. The V gene end was trimmed by 8 bases and the J gene end by 2 bases; junction bases not matched to a gene: 6. The CDR3 region is CASGRQGGNQPQHF. The DNA of the CDR3 is TGTGCCAGCGGCCGACAGGGTGGCAATCAGCCCCAGCATTTT.

The rearrangement links TRBV21-1 to TRBJ2-3; TRBD2 reflects the table's D call only, with no check against the DNA. TRBV21-1 is described as a pseudogene. The CDR3 has 14 residues. The CDR3 DNA is TGTGCCAGCAGCAACGTTCGGTACCTTAATACGCAGTATTTT. Encoded protein: CASSNVRYLNTQYF.

V usage is TRBV27 and J usage is TRBJ1-1; 9 positions agree with TRBD1. Germline CDR1 is MNHEY and CDR2 is SMNVEV (reference sequence). V shed 6 bases, J shed 3 bases, and the junction held 8 bases outside the gene matches. The CDR3 runs to 15 residues. The CDR3 DNA sequence: TGTGCCAGCAGGGGACAGGGTTGGGGGGACACTGAAGCTTTCTTT. Translation: CASRGQGWGDTEAFF.

The V call is TRBV20-1, the J call TRBJ1-1, with D unclear. The ends were cut back, 2 bases at V and 4 bases at J, with 5 bases in the middle. Germline assignment: CDR1 DFQATT and CDR2 SNEGSKA (reference sequence). The CDR3 is 11 amino acids. In nucleotides, the CDR3 is TGCAGTGCTAGATTCTCCACTGAAGCTTTCTTT. This encodes CSARFSTEAFF.

This clone showed up just once. The CDR3 region has the DNA TGTGCCAGTAGTATAAAAGCCAGCTCCTACAATGAGCAGTTCTTC. As protein: CASSIKASSYNEQFF. The chain carries TRBV19 and TRBJ2-1; D ambiguous. The CDR3 length is 15 residues. The germline V and J ends were trimmed by 2 bases and 0 bases, with 8 bases remaining between them. CDR1 is LNHDA and CDR2 is SQIVND in the germline V gene (reference sequence).

This clone came up a few times. This sequence joins TRBV6-5 and TRBJ1-5, with D possibly matching TRBD1 (5 bases). In germline, CDR1 is MNHEY, CDR2 SVGAGI. The CDR3 is 15 residues long. V lost 0 bases to trimming and J lost 7 bases, with 13 bases between them. CDR3 residues: CASSYSGWAGQPQHF. In DNA, the CDR3 is TGTGCCAGCAGTTACTCAGGGTGGGCAGGGCAGCCCCAGCATTTT.

The chain couples TRBV6-5 to TRBJ2-3; 7 positions match TRBD2. Germline-derived CDR1 and CDR2 are MNHEY and SVGAGI. There are 15 residues in the CDR3. V trimming: 5 bases; J trimming: 0 bases; junction bases outside the gene matches: 5. CDR3 in DNA: TGTGCCAGCAGTCATCTGGGGGGGAGCACAGATACGCAGTATTTT. Residues: CASSHLGGSTDTQYF.

The chain has TRBV3-1 (or the pseudogene TRBV3-2) and TRBJ1-4, with no clear D. V was cut by 1 base and J by 11 bases, with 11 bases left in between. In germline, CDR1 is LGHDT, CDR2 YNNKEL (reference sequence). The CDR3 loop spans 13 amino acids. This CDR3 reads CASSQGGGNKLFF. In nucleotides, the CDR3 is TGTGCCAGCAGCCAAGGGGGAGGGAATAAACTGTTTTTT.

The rearrangement joins TRBV3-1 (or the pseudogene TRBV3-2) to TRBJ1-3, with D unclear. Looked up from germline, CDR1 is LGHDT and CDR2 is YNNKEL (reference sequence). The CDR3 has 15 residues. The V gene lost 1 base and the J gene lost 0 bases, with 7 bases spanning the gap. For the CDR3, the DNA is TGTGCCAGCAGCCAAGCGGCGGTCTCTGGAAACACCATATATTTT. This encodes CASSQAAVSGNTIYF.

The chain joins TRBV7-2 to TRBJ2-7; TRBD2 might be the D (6 bases). Germline-derived CDR1 and CDR2 are SGHTA and FQGNSA. The V gene lost 3 bases and the J gene lost 3 bases, with 12 bases spanning the gap. The CDR3 contains 14 residues. CDR3 nucleotides: TGTGCCAGCAGCTTGGAGGGTTATTACTACGAGCAGTACTTC. Translating gives CASSLEGYYYEQYF. Variable domain in full (rest from reference TRBV7-2 and TRBJ2-7): GAGVSQSPSNKVTEKGKDVELRCDPISGHTALYWYRQSLGQGLEFLIYFQGNSAPDKSGLPSDRFSAERTGGSVSTLTIQRTQQEDSAVYLCASSLEGYYYEQYFGPGTRLTVT.

This clone came up a few times. The CDR3 region is CASSLLAGGPYNEQFF. Written as DNA, the CDR3 is TGTGCCAGCAGCTTACTAGCGGGAGGACCATACAATGAGCAGTTCTTC. This chain uses TRBV13 with TRBJ2-1; TRBD2 aligns across 11 bases. Germline assignment: CDR1 PRHDT and CDR2 FYEKMQ (reference sequence). The CDR3 is made up of 16 amino acids. The ends lost 2 bases at V and 4 bases at J; junction bases unmatched: 4. Full variable domain (rest looked up from reference TRBV13 and TRBJ2-1): AAGVIQSPRHLIKEKRETATLKCYPIPRHDTVYWYQQGPGQDPQFLISFYEKMQSDKGSIPDRFSAQQFSDYHSELNMSSLELGDSALYFCASSLLAGGPYNEQFFGPGTRLTVL.

The CDR3 bases are TGTGCCAGCAGCTTAGGCACCAACTCTGGAAACACCATATATTTT. It specifies CASSLGTNSGNTIYF. The rearrangement links TRBV7-3 to TRBJ1-3; D remains unclear. Trimming removed 2 bases from V and 0 bases from J, with 8 bases in between. The CDR3 length is 15 residues. Germline CDR1 is SGHTA and CDR2 is FQGTGA.

V usage is TRBV6-2 or TRBV6-3 and J usage is TRBJ2-1; 10 bases line up with TRBD2. The CDR3 is 19 amino acids. Germline V CDR1 and CDR2: MNHEY, SVGEGT. The V segment lost 4 bases and the J segment 7 bases; nucleotides outside the gene matches: 19. The CDR3 region has the DNA TGTGCCAGCAGTTTTCTCGCTCGCGTACCAGCGGGAGGGTTGAATGAGCAGTTCTTC. Amino acid sequence: CASSFLARVPAGGLNEQFF.

The sample holds one count of this clone. This rearrangement joins TRBV20-1 to TRBJ1-5; D call uncertain. Per the germline V gene, CDR1 is DFQATT and CDR2 is SNEGSKA (reference sequence). The CDR3 sequence is 15 residues long. Between the trimmed V and J ends, which lost 3 bases and 6 bases, there was a span of 18 bases. The DNA for the CDR3 is TGCAGTGCTAGTTGGACCCCTGACGTCGGTCAGCCCCAGCATTTT. Its translation is CSASWTPDVGQPQHF.

This chain joins TRBV5-1 and TRBJ1-3, with D maybe TRBD1 (5 bases). The CDR3 is made up of 15 amino acids. Per the germline V gene, CDR1 is SGHRS and CDR2 is YFSETQ. V was clipped by 7 bases and J by 0 bases, with 14 bases between them. The CDR3 DNA follows: TGCGCCAGCGGAGCCGACAGCTCCTCTGGAAACACCATATATTTT. It is translated as CASGADSSSGNTIYF.

The chain joins TRBV18 to TRBJ2-6; 7 bases are a match to TRBD2. The CDR3 contains 16 residues. The V gene's germline CDR1 is KGHSH and CDR2 LQKENI. Trimming at V came to 0 bases and at J to 4 bases, leaving 3 bases not matched to a gene. The CDR3 loop is CASSPPGGVGANVLTF. Here the CDR3 DNA reads TGTGCCAGCTCACCACCGGGAGGGGTCGGGGCCAACGTCCTGACTTTC.

The gene calls are TRBV7-2 and TRBJ1-2, with D maybe TRBD1 (5 bases). The V end lost 10 bases, the J end lost 0 bases, and 18 bases lay between the germline ends. The V gene's germline CDR1 is SGHTA and CDR2 FQGNSA. This CDR3 region has 15 residues. The CDR3 sequence is CAITNRGSSNYGYTF. CDR3 nucleotide sequence: TGTGCCATCACTAATAGGGGAAGTTCTAACTATGGCTACACCTTC.

CDR3 sequence: CSATGKNIQYF. DNA for the CDR3: TGCAGTGCTACAGGGAAAAACATTCAGTACTTC. The chain joins TRBV20-1 to TRBJ2-4; tentatively, D is TRBD1 (5 bases). V was trimmed by 4 bases and J by 4 bases, leaving 5 bases between them. The germline gives CDR1 DFQATT, CDR2 SNEGSKA (reference sequence). The CDR3 length is 11 residues.

The rearrangement links TRBV7-2 to TRBJ2-3, with 9 bases matching TRBD1. After removal of 5 bases from V and 3 bases from J, the junction contained 6 bases not matched to a gene. The CDR3 length is 15 residues. In germline, CDR1 is SGHTA, CDR2 FQGNSA. The CDR3, as DNA: TGTGCCAGCAGCCAAGGACAGGGGAGAACAGATACGCAGTATTTT. This translates into CASSQGQGRTDTQYF.

The chain uses TRBV5-1 and TRBJ2-1, with TRBD2 matching 8 bases. After removal of 0 bases from V and 3 bases from J, the junction contained 5 bases not matched to a gene. Per the germline V gene, CDR1 is SGHRS and CDR2 is YFSETQ. The CDR3 has 16 residues. CDR3 nucleotides: TGCGCCAGCAGCTTGGCCGTGCGGGGGGTCTACAATGAGCAGTTCTTC. Translated: CASSLAVRGVYNEQFF. Looking up the rest from reference TRBV5-1 and TRBJ2-1 gives the full variable domain: KAGVTQTPRYLIKTRGQQVTLSCSPISGHRSVSWYQQTPGQGLQFLFEYFSETQRNKGNFPGRFSGRQFSNSRSEMNVSTLELGDSALYLCASSLAVRGVYNEQFFGPGTRLTVL.

V usage is TRBV6-5 and J usage is TRBJ1-5; 10 bases align to TRBD1. The V and J ends lost 6 bases and 6 bases, in that order; junction bases with no gene match: 8. Germline CDR1 reads MNHEY; CDR2 reads SVGAGI. The CDR3 covers 15 residues. This CDR3 is CASSPGQGKTQPQHF. CDR3 nucleotides: TGTGCCAGCAGCCCGGGACAGGGGAAAACTCAGCCCCAGCATTTT.

J is TRBJ1-2 and V is TRBV10-2, with TRBD1 as a possible D gene (5 bases). In germline, CDR1 is WSHSY, CDR2 SAAADI. V was clipped by 9 bases and J by 5 bases, with 16 bases between them. This CDR3 has 13 amino acids. In DNA form, the CDR3 reads TGCGCCAGTAACAATGGCAGGGCGTATGGCTACACCTTC. This codes for CASNNGRAYGYTF.

The gene calls are TRBV28 and TRBJ2-3, with D perhaps TRBD1 or TRBD2 (5 bases each). CDR1 and CDR2 (germline): MDHEN, SYDVKM. The V gene lost 3 bases and the J gene lost 0 bases, with 7 bases spanning the gap. CDR3 length: 14 residues. CDR3 bases: TGTGCCAGCAGTTTCCGGGACAGCACAGATACGCAGTATTTT. It yields the protein CASSFRDSTDTQYF. Supplemented by reference TRBV28 and TRBJ2-3, the full variable domain reads DVKVTQSSRYLVKRTGEKVFLECVQDMDHENMFWYRQDPGLGLRLIYFSYDVKMKEKGDIPEGYSVSREKKERFSLILESASTNQTSMYLCASSFRDSTDTQYFGPGTRLTVL.

The chain recombines TRBV4-1 with TRBJ1-2, with unresolved D. V was shortened by 2 bases and J by 0 bases, with 13 bases between the two germline ends. The CDR3 is made up of 16 amino acids. Germline V gene data show CDR1 as MGHRA and CDR2 as YSYEKL. Written as DNA, the CDR3 is TGCGCCAGCAGCCAACGCCAGCTGGGGACTAACTATGGCTACACCTTC. Translation: CASSQRQLGTNYGYTF.